This TCR beta chain came from a study of Tregs in tolerant kidney transplant recipients. Of note for this clone: Antigen specificity is unknown.

TCRdb's copy holds only in-frame clones and misses some; the assay was immunoSEQ multiplex PCR. The table has approximately 90,000 clones, over 85% seen once. The nonmyeloablative bone marrow transplants came from related graft donors, with transient mixed chimerism. Per germline, CDR1 MDHEN and CDR2 SYDVKM. V lost 7 bases to trimming and J lost 8 bases, with 27 bases between them. The CDR3 totals 17 residues. Study findings and constraints: Findings come from small patient numbers and require larger validation. Expanding Tregs on activated donor B cells appeared to best identify donor-specific TCRbeta clones. Tolerant patients' donor-specific Tregs expanded beyond overall Tregs, suggesting antigen-driven growth. Some patients' samples used different primers over time, so nucleotide sequences weren't comparable.

The chain is built from TRBV28 and TRBJ2-1; D is unresolved. Sequencing used CD4+ T cells from blood (PBMCs), obtained 12 months after the transplant. The clonotype comes from a human patient who received a combined kidney and bone marrow transplant. Some T cells here may be from the graft donor. The CDR3 coding sequence is TGTGCCAGCACCAAGCTCGGGTGGGTCACCCAGACTTATGAGCAGTTCTTC. This translates into CASTKLGWVTQTYEQFF.